The 31 T cell receptor beta chains below were found in one sample sequenced in a study of PD-1 blockade in classical Hodgkin lymphoma. Method: immunoSEQ multiplex PCR; TCRdb's copy keeps in-frame clones and lacks some. This repertoire shows roughly 70,000 clones, roughly 92% found once; its top ten account for roughly 2.6%. Indicated time point: newly diagnosed, previously untreated cHL patient sample. The sample comprised peripheral blood mononuclear cells (PBMCs). These receptors were taken from a human donor with classical Hodgkin lymphoma.

This clone turned up a few times. The chain combines TRBV7-2 with TRBJ2-2; unclear D gene. Germline-derived CDR1 and CDR2 are SGHTA and FQGNSA. V lost 4 bases and J lost 3, with 3 bases in between. The CDR3 runs 12 residues. CDR3 residues: CASSYYTGELFF. The CDR3 DNA is TGTGCCAGCAGCTACTACACCGGGGAGCTGTTTTTT.

The J gene is TRBJ2-4, the V gene TRBV6-1; possible D gene TRBD2, 7 bases. Germline-derived CDR1 and CDR2 are MNHNS and SASEGT. V was pared by 7 bases and J by 9 bases, with 16 bases between. CDR3 length equals 13 residues. The CDR3 coding sequence is TGTGCCAGCACCAAGGGGGGGCAAGGCATTCAGTACTTC. Translated: CASTKGGQGIQYF.

This clone was found once. J is TRBJ2-1 and V is TRBV7-2, with D possibly being TRBD1 (6 bases). CDR1 SGHTA and CDR2 FQGNSA come from the germline V gene. The CDR3 spans 16 residues. V dropped 5 bases and J dropped 5 bases, with 19 bases sitting between them. The CDR3 loop reads CASSVRGNRGNNEQFF. In nucleotides, the CDR3 is TGTGCCAGCAGCGTAAGGGGGAATAGGGGCAACAATGAGCAGTTCTTC.

This chain uses TRBV29-1 with TRBJ2-7; 8 bases map to TRBD1. Unmatched junction bases numbered 12, after V lost 6 bases and J lost 5 bases. CDR3 length equals 14 residues. From germline, CDR1 is SQVTM and CDR2 ANQGSEA. CDR3 region: CSVADRGLQDEQYF. Here the CDR3 DNA reads TGCAGCGTGGCTGACAGGGGACTTCAGGACGAGCAGTACTTC.

The chain couples TRBV29-1 to TRBJ1-1, with a weak D call TRBD1 (5 bases). V was clipped by 5 bases and J by 2 bases, with 15 bases between them. The CDR3 length is 14 residues. Germline V CDR1 and CDR2: SQVTM, ANQGSEA. CDR3 nucleotides: TGCAGCGTTCTTAGCCGGGACGAAAACACTGAAGCTTTCTTT. It codes for CSVLSRDENTEAFF.

This chain links TRBV30 with TRBJ1-4; D uncertain. The V and J ends lost 3 bases and 3 bases respectively, with 14 bases between them. CDR3 length equals 15 residues. The germline V gene has CDR1 GTSNPN and CDR2 SVGIG (reference sequence). The CDR3 DNA reads as TGTGCCTGGAGCACCCGGGGAGGCCCTAATGAAAAACTGTTTTTT. This gives the protein CAWSTRGGPNEKLFF.

This sequence joins TRBV19 and TRBJ1-5; possible D gene TRBD1, 6 bases. The CDR3 consists of 14 residues. Trimming pared 1 base from V and 11 bases from J, leaving 15 bases between. Germline V gene sequence: CDR1 LNHDA, CDR2 SQIVND (reference sequence). In nucleotides, the CDR3 is TGTGCCAGTAGTATAGCCCATGGGGAGGGGGCCCAGCATTTT. Encoded protein: CASSIAHGEGAQHF.

This clone was seen just once. The chain is built from TRBV5-1 and TRBJ1-6; 10 nucleotides line up with TRBD1. Germline V gene lookup returns CDR1 SGHRS and CDR2 YFSETQ. Trimming at V came to 0 bases and at J to 7 bases, leaving 4 bases not matched to a gene. The CDR3 is 16 amino acids. Here the CDR3 reads CASSLEGQGSNSPLHF. The CDR3 coding sequence is TGCGCCAGCAGCTTGGAGGGACAGGGGTCAAATTCACCCCTCCACTTT.

The gene calls are TRBV7-3 and TRBJ2-3; 14 positions agree with TRBD2. The CDR3 loop spans 20 amino acids. The germline CDR1 and CDR2 sequences are SGHTA and FQGTGA. V gave up 5 bases and J gave up 0 bases; unmatched junction bases: 13. The CDR3 protein is CASSPLGLAGGEKSTDTQYF. The DNA for the CDR3 is TGTGCCAGCAGCCCTCTAGGACTAGCGGGGGGAGAGAAAAGCACAGATACGCAGTATTTT.

The rearrangement uses TRBV5-6 and TRBJ1-5; D remains ambiguous. The CDR3 spans 14 residues. Trimming left V 1 base short and J 4 bases short, with 9 bases between. Germline V CDR1 and CDR2: SGHDT, YYEEEE. The CDR3: CASSLTDGNQPQHF. For the CDR3, the DNA is TGTGCCAGCAGCTTGACGGACGGGAATCAGCCCCAGCATTTT.

The V call is TRBV30, the J call TRBJ2-6; D remains unclear. V lost 3 bases, J lost 0 bases, and 9 bases lay in between. The CDR3 length is 15 residues. The germline gives CDR1 GTSNPN, CDR2 SVGIG (reference sequence). This chain's CDR3 is CAWRKKGSGANVLTF. The CDR3 DNA is TGTGCCTGGAGGAAAAAAGGCTCTGGGGCCAACGTCCTGACTTTC.

The rearrangement links TRBV29-1 to TRBJ1-2; 9 bases are shared with TRBD1. The CDR3 consists of 13 residues. V lost 7 bases, J lost 2 bases, and 5 bases stayed unmatched. Germline-derived CDR1 and CDR2 are SQVTM and ANQGSEA. DNA for the CDR3: TGCAGCGCCCCGGGACAGGGCAACTATGGCTACACCTTC. This translates into CSAPGQGNYGYTF.

The chain combines TRBV28 with TRBJ2-7; 9 bases match TRBD2. Trimming removed 6 bases from V and 3 bases from J; junction bases left unmatched: 12. Per the germline V gene, CDR1 is MDHEN and CDR2 is SYDVKM. The CDR3 is 16 amino acids. DNA for the CDR3: TGTGCCAGCAGAGGGTCACCGGGACTAGCAAACTACGAGCAGTACTTC. The encoded protein is CASRGSPGLANYEQYF. Drawing the rest from reference TRBV28 and TRBJ2-7, the complete variable domain is DVKVTQSSRYLVKRTGEKVFLECVQDMDHENMFWYRQDPGLGLRLIYFSYDVKMKEKGDIPEGYSVSREKKERFSLILESASTNQTSMYLCASRGSPGLANYEQYFGPGTRLTVT.

The CDR3 region is CASSSPRTVKKSTDTQYF. In DNA, the CDR3 is TGTGCCAGCAGTTCCCCCCGGACAGTAAAGAAGAGCACAGATACGCAGTATTTT. The gene calls are TRBV27 and TRBJ2-3; maybe TRBD1 (6 bases). The CDR3 has 18 amino acids. Trimming took 4 bases from V and 0 from J, leaving 20 bases between them. CDR1 MNHEY and CDR2 SMNVEV come from the germline V gene (reference sequence).

The chain recombines TRBV11-2 with TRBJ2-2, with unresolved D. Trimming stripped 7 bases from V and 4 bases from J, with 19 bases between. Germline V gives CDR1 SGHAT, CDR2 FQNNGV. The CDR3 loop spans 16 amino acids. CDR3 in DNA: TGTGCCAGCACCTCTCCTGGATTATTCGGCACCGGGGAGCTGTTTTTT. It yields the protein CASTSPGLFGTGELFF. The full variable domain, rest sourced from reference TRBV11-2 and TRBJ2-2, is EAGVAQSPRYKIIEKRQSVAFWCNPISGHATLYWYQQILGQGPKLLIQFQNNGVVDDSQLPKDRFSAERLKGVDSTLKIQPAKLEDSAVYLCASTSPGLFGTGELFFGEGSRLTVL.

The rearrangement joins TRBV7-2 to TRBJ2-2, with D perhaps matching TRBD1 or TRBD2 (6 bases each). The CDR3 runs to 17 residues. The germline V and J ends were trimmed by 3 bases and 5 bases, with 19 bases remaining between them. From germline, CDR1 is SGHTA and CDR2 FQGNSA. The CDR3 DNA is TGTGCCAGCAGCTTTCCCACTCCGGGGGCTCGGACCGGGGAGCTGTTTTTT. It codes for CASSFPTPGARTGELFF.

This clone was counted a few times. This CDR3 is CASSFITDTQYF. In nucleotides, the CDR3 is TGTGCCAGCAGCTTCATCACAGATACGCAGTATTTT. This chain connects TRBV5-6 to TRBJ2-3; D is ambiguous. The germline gives CDR1 SGHDT, CDR2 YYEEEE. The CDR3 is 12 residues long. The ends were cut back, 2 bases at V and 2 bases at J, with 3 bases in the middle.

The chain joins TRBV19 to TRBJ2-1; 7 bases line up with TRBD1. V gave up 2 bases and J gave up 2 bases; unmatched junction bases: 3. There are 15 residues in the CDR3. Germline V gives CDR1 LNHDA, CDR2 SQIVND (reference sequence). The CDR3 sequence is CASSIRQGAYNEQFF. In DNA form, the CDR3 reads TGTGCCAGTAGTATAAGGCAGGGGGCCTACAATGAGCAGTTCTTC. The full variable domain, completed using reference TRBV19 and TRBJ2-1, is DGGITQSPKYLFRKEGQNVTLSCEQNLNHDAMYWYRQDPGQGLRLIYYSQIVNDFQKGDIAEGYSVSREKKESFPLTVTSAQKNPTAFYLCASSIRQGAYNEQFFGPGTRLTVL.

V usage is TRBV5-1 and J usage is TRBJ2-5; 7 bases align to TRBD2. Germline V CDR1 and CDR2: SGHRS, YFSETQ. J gave up 1 base and V 0 bases, and 3 bases lay outside the gene matches. This CDR3 spans 15 amino acids. CDR3 loop: CASSLGSGTQETQYF. The DNA of the CDR3 is TGCGCCAGCAGCTTGGGAAGCGGGACCCAAGAGACCCAGTACTTC. The entire variable domain, with the rest obtained from reference TRBV5-1 and TRBJ2-5, is as follows: KAGVTQTPRYLIKTRGQQVTLSCSPISGHRSVSWYQQTPGQGLQFLFEYFSETQRNKGNFPGRFSGRQFSNSRSEMNVSTLELGDSALYLCASSLGSGTQETQYFGPGTRLLVL.

This clone turned up a few times. This chain uses TRBV6-5 with TRBJ1-1, with D uncertain. Germline assignment: CDR1 MNHEY and CDR2 SVGAGI. Trimming cost V 7 bases and J 1 base, with 16 bases left between them. The CDR3 extends over 15 amino acids. The CDR3 DNA reads TGTGCCAGCACGCGGGCGCCGAGGAGGAACACTGAAGCTTTCTTT. As protein: CASTRAPRRNTEAFF.

The gene calls are TRBV19 and TRBJ1-3; D remains ambiguous. Germline values: CDR1 LNHDA, CDR2 SQIVND (reference sequence). Trimming cost V 7 bases and J 0 bases, with 10 bases left between them. The CDR3 sequence is 14 residues long. The CDR3 sequence: CASTQQPSGNTIYF. DNA for the CDR3: TGTGCCAGTACCCAACAGCCCTCTGGAAACACCATATATTTT.

This clone was found a few times. This chain's CDR3 is CASSSWTDYGYTF. CDR3 DNA sequence: TGTGCCAGTAGTAGTTGGACAGATTATGGCTACACCTTC. The chain is built from TRBV19 and TRBJ1-2, with D possibly being TRBD1 (6 bases). There are 13 residues in the CDR3. Per germline, CDR1 LNHDA and CDR2 SQIVND (reference sequence). The V end lost 4 bases, the J end lost 5 bases, and 11 bases lay between the germline ends. The entire variable domain, with the rest obtained from reference TRBV19 and TRBJ1-2, is as follows: DGGITQSPKYLFRKEGQNVTLSCEQNLNHDAMYWYRQDPGQGLRLIYYSQIVNDFQKGDIAEGYSVSREKKESFPLTVTSAQKNPTAFYLCASSSWTDYGYTFGSGTRLTVV.

This rearrangement joins TRBV5-6 to TRBJ1-4; TRBD1 might be the D (5 bases). The CDR3 has 16 residues. V was cut by 3 bases and J by 1 base, with 13 bases left in between. Germline V gene data show CDR1 as SGHDT and CDR2 as YYEEEE. CDR3 nucleotide sequence: TGTGCCAGCAGCTCGAATGCAGGGAGAACTAATGAAAAACTGTTTTTT. Its translation is CASSSNAGRTNEKLFF.

The V call is TRBV19, the J call TRBJ1-2; D may be TRBD1 (5 bases). Germline V lookup: CDR1 LNHDA, CDR2 SQIVND (reference sequence). CDR3 size: 14 residues. The ends were cut back, 7 bases at V and 3 bases at J, with 15 bases in the middle. The CDR3 loop reads CASKRGPVDYGYTF. As DNA, the CDR3 is TGTGCCAGTAAGAGGGGCCCCGTGGACTATGGCTACACCTTC.

The rearrangement uses TRBV7-2 and TRBJ1-2; 7 bases agree with TRBD1. Germline trimming cut 11 bases from V and 0 bases from J; bases unmatched to any gene: 15. The germline V gene has CDR1 SGHTA and CDR2 FQGNSA. CDR3 length: 16 residues. CDR3 sequence: CAGRGQPKRTNYGYTF. The CDR3 DNA sequence: TGTGCCGGACGGGGACAGCCGAAAAGAACTAACTATGGCTACACCTTC.

This chain connects TRBV30 to TRBJ2-7; no firm D call. This CDR3 spans 11 amino acids. Germline values: CDR1 GTSNPN, CDR2 SVGIG (reference sequence). V lost 0 bases, J lost 6 bases, and 6 bases lay in between. This CDR3 is CAWSVGLEQYF. CDR3 in DNA: TGTGCCTGGAGTGTAGGGCTCGAGCAGTACTTC.

The chain has TRBV2 and TRBJ1-2; 7 bases map to TRBD1. This CDR3 contains 14 residues. The V gene's germline CDR1 is SNHLY and CDR2 FYNNEI. V was pared by 6 bases and J by 4 bases, with 8 bases of the junction left unmatched. The CDR3 nucleotides are TGTGCCAGCAGGGGGGACAGCCTTCTCTATGGCTACACCTTC. Protein product: CASRGDSLLYGYTF.

The rearrangement joins TRBV15 to TRBJ2-7, with D perhaps matching TRBD2 (6 bases). This CDR3 is 16 amino acids long. Germline V gene sequence: CDR1 LNHNV, CDR2 YYDKDF (reference sequence). V gave up 3 bases and J gave up 0 bases, with 15 bases separating them. Here the CDR3 DNA reads TGTGCCACCAGCAGGGGACCCCTAGCGAGCTCCTACGAGCAGTACTTC. Protein product: CATSRGPLASSYEQYF.

V is TRBV15 and J is TRBJ1-3, with a possible D match to TRBD1 (6 bases). Trimming left V 0 bases short and J 0 bases short, with 12 bases between. This CDR3 has 17 amino acids. Germline V gene data show CDR1 as LNHNV and CDR2 as YYDKDF (reference sequence). The CDR3 reads CATSRDGGTTSGNTIYF. For the CDR3, the DNA is TGTGCCACCAGCAGAGATGGGGGGACAACCTCTGGAAACACCATATATTTT.

The chain links TRBV7-9 to TRBJ1-2; a weak D match, TRBD1 (5 bases). V was pared by 1 base and J by 8 bases, with 17 bases between. This CDR3 spans 15 amino acids. The germline V gene has CDR1 SEHNR and CDR2 FQNEAQ (reference sequence). In DNA, the CDR3 is TGTGCCAGCAGCTTAGTTCGGGGGAGCGGAGTGGGCTACACCTTC. This encodes CASSLVRGSGVGYTF. The full variable domain, with the rest looked up from reference TRBV7-9 and TRBJ1-2, is DTGVSQNPRHKITKRGQNVTFRCDPISEHNRLYWYRQTLGQGPEFLTYFQNEAQLEKSRLLSDRFSAERPKGSFSTLEIQRTEQGDSAMYLCASSLVRGSGVGYTFGSGTRLTVV.

In DNA form, the CDR3 reads TGTGCCAGCTCGCACAGGACCCGGCAGGATGAGCAGTTCTTC. Translated: CASSHRTRQDEQFF. The V and J genes are TRBV18 and TRBJ2-1; D is possibly TRBD1 (5 bases). Per germline, CDR1 KGHSH and CDR2 LQKENI. The V gene lost 6 bases and the J gene lost 8 bases, with 17 bases spanning the gap. The CDR3 contains 14 residues.